This T cell receptor (beta chain) was sequenced for a study of cytomegalovirus exposure and HLA in healthy donors. The overall study: The Caucasian-associated ancestry cluster contained approximately 81% of the 300 to 450 genotyped donors. Study-wide findings and caveats: Some segments of the V type, notably TRBV6-2 and TRBV6-3, were excluded as indistinguishable.

V was shortened by 1 base and J by 0 bases, with 5 bases between the two germline ends. Germline CDR1 reads SGHRS; CDR2 reads YFSETQ. The CDR3 loop spans 14 amino acids. In regard to this clone: The antigen is undetermined.

Both 60 Vbeta primers and 13 Jbeta primers went into the PCR. Some clones are missing from TCRdb's copy, which holds only in-frame ones; the method was immunoSEQ multiplex PCR. The sample has 200,000 to 250,000 clones; approximately 80% are singletons. The chain links TRBV5-1 to TRBJ1-3; D ambiguous. Input material: PBMCs. This TCR was recovered from a man aged 25-45 years in good health and CMV-seronegative. The CDR3 reads CASSLTDSGNTIYF. As DNA, the CDR3 is TGCGCCAGCAGCTTGACAGACTCTGGAAACACCATATATTTT.